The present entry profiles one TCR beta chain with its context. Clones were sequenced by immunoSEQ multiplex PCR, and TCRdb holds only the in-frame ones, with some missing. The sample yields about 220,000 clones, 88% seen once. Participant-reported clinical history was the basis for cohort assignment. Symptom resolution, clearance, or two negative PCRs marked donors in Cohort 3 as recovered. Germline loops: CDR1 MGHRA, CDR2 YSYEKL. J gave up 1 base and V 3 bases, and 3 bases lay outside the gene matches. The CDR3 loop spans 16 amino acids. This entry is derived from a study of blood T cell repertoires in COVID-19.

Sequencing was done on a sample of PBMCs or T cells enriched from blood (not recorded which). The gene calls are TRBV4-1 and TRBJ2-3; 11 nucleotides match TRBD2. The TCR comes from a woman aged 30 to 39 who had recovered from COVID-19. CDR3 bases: TGCGCCAGCAGCCAGGGACTAGCGGCCCGCACAGATACGCAGTATTTT. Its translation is CASSQGLAARTDTQYF.